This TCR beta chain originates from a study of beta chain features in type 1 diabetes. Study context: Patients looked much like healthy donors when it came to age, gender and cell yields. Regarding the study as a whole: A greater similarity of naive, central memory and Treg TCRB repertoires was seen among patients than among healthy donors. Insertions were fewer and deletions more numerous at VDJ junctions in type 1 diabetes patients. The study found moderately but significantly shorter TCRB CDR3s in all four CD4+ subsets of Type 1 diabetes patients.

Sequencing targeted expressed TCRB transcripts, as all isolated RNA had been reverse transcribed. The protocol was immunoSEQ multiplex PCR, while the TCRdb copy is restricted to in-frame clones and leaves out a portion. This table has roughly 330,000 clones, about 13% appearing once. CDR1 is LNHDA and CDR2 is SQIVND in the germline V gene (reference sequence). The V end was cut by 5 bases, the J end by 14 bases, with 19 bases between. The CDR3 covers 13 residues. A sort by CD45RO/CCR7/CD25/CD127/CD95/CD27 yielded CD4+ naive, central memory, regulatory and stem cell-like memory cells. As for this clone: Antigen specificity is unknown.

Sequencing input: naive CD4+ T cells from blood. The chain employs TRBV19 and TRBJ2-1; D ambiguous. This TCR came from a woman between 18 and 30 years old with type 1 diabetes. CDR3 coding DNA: TGTGCCAGTAGTTCCCGGGTAGCAGCAGTTAAGTTCTTC. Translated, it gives CASSSRVAAVKFF.